A selection of T cell receptor beta chains follows, all from one sample in a study of blood T cell repertoires in COVID-19. The assay was immunoSEQ multiplex PCR, and TCRdb's table has in-frame clones only and misses some. The table shows approximately 150,000 clones, with roughly 90% occurring only once. Source material: peripheral blood. These receptors all come from a man aged 65-85 years with acute or convalescent COVID-19. The CDR3 runs from the conserved cysteine through the conserved F or W. Each record gives: J gene, D gene, V gene, clone size, CDR3 DNA, CDR3 protein. A D gene is named only where the DNA matches it firmly. Clone size appears in some rows only: once, few, many, or a class for an expanded clone.

j_call: TRBJ2-2
d_call: TRBD1
v_call: TRBV19
clone_size: -
cdr3_nt: TGTGCCAGTAAGCCAGGGACAGGGGACACCGGGGAGCTGTTTTTT
cdr3_aa: CASKPGTGDTGELFF

j_call: TRBJ2-2
d_call: TRBD1
v_call: TRBV2
clone_size: -
cdr3_nt: TGTGCCAGCAGCGGACAGGGGTCCTTGAACACCGGGGAGCTGTTTTTT
cdr3_aa: CASSGQGSLNTGELFF

j_call: TRBJ2-1
d_call: -
v_call: TRBV9
clone_size: -
cdr3_nt: TGTGCCAGCAGCCCGATCGACGGGCGAGGGCGGGCTGAGCAGTTCTTC
cdr3_aa: CASSPIDGRGRAEQFF

j_call: TRBJ2-7
d_call: -
v_call: TRBV10-2
clone_size: -
cdr3_nt: TGCGCCAGCCTAGACCCACCCTACGAGCAGTACTTC
cdr3_aa: CASLDPPYEQYF

j_call: TRBJ2-5
d_call: TRBD1
v_call: TRBV5-1
clone_size: -
cdr3_nt: TGCGCCAGCAGCTCACAGGGGGGCCAAGAGACCCAGTACTTC
cdr3_aa: CASSSQGGQETQYF

j_call: TRBJ1-4
d_call: TRBD1
v_call: TRBV25-1
clone_size: -
cdr3_nt: TGTGCCAGCAGTGAAACAGGGGCCGCTGAAAAACTGTTTTTT
cdr3_aa: CASSETGAAEKLFF

j_call: TRBJ2-3
d_call: TRBD2
v_call: TRBV19
clone_size: -
cdr3_nt: TGTGCCAGTAGTATCGGTAGCGGGAGCGGAGGCGCAGATACGCAGTATTTT
cdr3_aa: CASSIGSGSGGADTQYF

j_call: TRBJ1-1
d_call: TRBD1
v_call: TRBV3-1/TRBV3-2
clone_size: -
cdr3_nt: TGTGCCAGCAGCCAAGTACAGGGGACTGAAGCTTTCTTT
cdr3_aa: CASSQVQGTEAFF

j_call: TRBJ1-4
d_call: TRBD1
v_call: TRBV5-6
clone_size: once
cdr3_nt: TGTGCCAGCAGCTCGACAGGGCTTAATGAAAAACTGTTTTTT
cdr3_aa: CASSSTGLNEKLFF

j_call: TRBJ2-5
d_call: TRBD2
v_call: TRBV11-3
clone_size: -
cdr3_nt: TGTGCCAGCAGCCCCCGGGGGGGTGAAGAAGAGACCCAGTACTTC
cdr3_aa: CASSPRGGEEETQYF

j_call: TRBJ1-6
d_call: -
v_call: TRBV9
clone_size: -
cdr3_nt: TGTGCCAGCATCGGGTACAAGGTAGAAAATTCACCCCTCCACTTT
cdr3_aa: CASIGYKVENSPLHF

j_call: TRBJ2-1
d_call: -
v_call: TRBV30
clone_size: -
cdr3_nt: TGTGCCTGGAGCCCCGGTCATCACTACAATGAGCAGTTCTTC
cdr3_aa: CAWSPGHHYNEQFF

j_call: TRBJ1-4
d_call: TRBD1
v_call: TRBV7-9
clone_size: -
cdr3_nt: TGTGCCAGCAGCTTGGACAGGGGGGCCGAAAAACTGTTTTTT
cdr3_aa: CASSLDRGAEKLFF

j_call: TRBJ2-5
d_call: -
v_call: TRBV7-9
clone_size: -
cdr3_nt: TGTGCCAGCAGCTTAAAGGCAGGGCGGGAGACCCAGTACTTC
cdr3_aa: CASSLKAGRETQYF

j_call: TRBJ1-2
d_call: TRBD1
v_call: TRBV28
clone_size: -
cdr3_nt: TGTGCCAGCAGTCCGGACAGGGGCTTGGGTGGAGGCTATGGCTACACCTTC
cdr3_aa: CASSPDRGLGGGYGYTF

j_call: TRBJ1-2
d_call: -
v_call: TRBV24-1
clone_size: -
cdr3_nt: TGTGCCACCAGTGACACAACCAAGTCCGGGGAAGCCTATGGCTACACCTTC
cdr3_aa: CATSDTTKSGEAYGYTF